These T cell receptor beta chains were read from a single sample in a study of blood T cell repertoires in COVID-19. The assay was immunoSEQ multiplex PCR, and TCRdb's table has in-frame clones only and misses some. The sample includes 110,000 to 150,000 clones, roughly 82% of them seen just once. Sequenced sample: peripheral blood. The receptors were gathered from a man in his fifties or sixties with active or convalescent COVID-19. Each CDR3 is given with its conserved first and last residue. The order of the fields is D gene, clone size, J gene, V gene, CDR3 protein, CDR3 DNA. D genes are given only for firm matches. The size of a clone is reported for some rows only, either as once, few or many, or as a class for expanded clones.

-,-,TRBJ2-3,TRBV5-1,CASSLEGDTDTQYF,TGCGCCAGCAGCTTGGAGGGGGACACAGATACGCAGTATTTT
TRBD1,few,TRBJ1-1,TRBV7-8,CASSLQDRGLEAFF,TGTGCCAGCAGCCTTCAGGACAGGGGATTGGAAGCTTTCTTT
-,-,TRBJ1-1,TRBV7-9,CASTQRSPGTEAFF,TGTGCCAGCACCCAGCGGTCCCCGGGCACTGAAGCTTTCTTT
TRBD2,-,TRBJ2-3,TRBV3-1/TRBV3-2,CASSQVVMREGTQYF,TGTGCCAGCAGCCAAGTGGTTATGCGGGAGGGTACGCAGTATTTT
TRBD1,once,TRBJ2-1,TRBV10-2,CATSDRALNEQFF,TGCGCCACCTCGGACAGGGCACTAAATGAGCAGTTCTTC
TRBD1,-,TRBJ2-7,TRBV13,CASSRQGQPSYEQYF,TGTGCCAGCAGCCGACAGGGGCAACCCTCCTACGAGCAGTACTTC
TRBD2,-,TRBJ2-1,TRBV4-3,CASSQVGGVSDLYNEQFF,TGCGCCAGCAGCCAAGTTGGGGGGGTTAGTGACCTCTACAATGAGCAGTTCTTC
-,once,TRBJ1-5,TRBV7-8,CASSLAGRPQHF,TGTGCCAGCAGCTTAGCGGGGAGGCCCCAGCATTTT
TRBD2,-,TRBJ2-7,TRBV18,CASSRSGADYEQYF,TGTGCCAGCTCACGGAGCGGGGCAGACTACGAGCAGTACTTC
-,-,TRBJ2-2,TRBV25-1,CASSLGRASTGELFF,TGTGCCAGCAGTCTCGGCAGGGCCTCGACCGGGGAGCTGTTTTTT
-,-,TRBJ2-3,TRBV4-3,CASSQDRSGPGSRTQYF,TGCGCCAGCAGCCAAGATAGATCAGGCCCCGGCAGCCGGACGCAGTATTTT
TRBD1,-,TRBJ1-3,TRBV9,CASSPQDRGGGNTIYF,TGTGCCAGCAGCCCACAGGACAGGGGAGGTGGAAACACCATATATTTT
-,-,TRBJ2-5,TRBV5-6,CASSLAEETQYF,TGTGCCAGCAGCTTGGCTGAAGAGACCCAGTACTTC
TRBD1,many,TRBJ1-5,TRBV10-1,CASSRQGHSNQPQHF,TGCGCCAGCAGTAGACAGGGTCATAGCAATCAGCCCCAGCATTTT
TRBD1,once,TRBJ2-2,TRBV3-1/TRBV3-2,CASRLRVGQGVPHTGELFF,TGTGCCAGCAGACTTAGAGTTGGACAGGGAGTACCGCACACCGGGGAGCTGTTTTTT
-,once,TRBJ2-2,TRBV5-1,CASSPLLASTGELFF,TGCGCCAGCAGCCCACTCTTAGCGAGCACCGGGGAGCTGTTTTTT
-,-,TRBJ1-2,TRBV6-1,CASSDVNRATNRGYTF,TGTGCCAGCAGTGATGTAAACAGGGCCACCAATAGAGGCTACACCTTC
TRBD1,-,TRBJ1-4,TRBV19,CASSRDRPTNEKLFF,TGTGCCAGTAGTCGGGACAGACCAACTAATGAAAAACTGTTTTTT
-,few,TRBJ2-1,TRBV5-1,CASSLGLQGGILDEQFF,TGCGCCAGCAGCTTGGGTCTTCAGGGGGGAATATTGGATGAGCAGTTCTTC
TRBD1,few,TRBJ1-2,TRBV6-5,CASSYGTALYGYTF,TGTGCCAGCAGTTACGGGACAGCTCTTTATGGCTACACCTTC
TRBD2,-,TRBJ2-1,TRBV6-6,CASIGVGAGEREQFF,TGTGCCAGCATAGGAGTTGGAGCGGGAGAACGGGAGCAGTTCTTC
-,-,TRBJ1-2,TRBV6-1,CASSEYETYYGYTF,TGTGCCAGCAGTGAATATGAGACATACTATGGCTACACCTTC
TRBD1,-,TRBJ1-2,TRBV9,CASSVGQGVYYGYTF,TGTGCCAGCAGCGTAGGGCAGGGGGTCTACTATGGCTACACCTTC
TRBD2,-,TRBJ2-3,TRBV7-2,CASRSVNPSGLAGRGTQYF,TGTGCCAGCAGGAGCGTTAATCCTTCGGGACTAGCGGGGAGGGGTACGCAGTATTTT
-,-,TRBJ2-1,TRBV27,CASSLLGGNEQFF,TGTGCCAGCAGTTTGTTGGGGGGCAATGAGCAGTTCTTC
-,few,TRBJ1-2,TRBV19,CATDPRGNYYGYTF,TGTGCCACGGATCCTCGGGGGAACTACTATGGCTACACCTTC
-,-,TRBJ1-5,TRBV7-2,CASRHTGNSNQPQHF,TGTGCCAGCAGACACACAGGGAACAGCAATCAGCCCCAGCATTTT
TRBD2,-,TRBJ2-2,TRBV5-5,CASSLPGLAANTGELFF,TGTGCCAGCAGCTTACCGGGACTAGCGGCGAACACCGGGGAGCTGTTTTTT
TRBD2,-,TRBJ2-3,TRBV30,CARSSGRLAGGQTDTQYF,TGTGCCCGTAGCTCCGGTAGACTAGCGGGAGGGCAGACAGATACGCAGTATTTT
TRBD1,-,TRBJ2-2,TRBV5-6,CASSSGGVNTGELFF,TGTGCCAGCAGTTCAGGGGGCGTGAACACCGGGGAGCTGTTTTTT
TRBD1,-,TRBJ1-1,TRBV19,CASSIGTGSPMNTEAFF,TGTGCCAGTAGCATCGGGACAGGGTCGCCCATGAACACTGAAGCTTTCTTT
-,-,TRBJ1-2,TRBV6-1,CASSEAAGGGYTF,TGTGCCAGCAGTGAGGCAGCGGGTGGTGGCTACACCTTC
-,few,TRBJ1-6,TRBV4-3,CASSQDVLDNSPLHF,TGCGCCAGCAGCCAAGACGTACTGGATAATTCACCCCTCCACTTT
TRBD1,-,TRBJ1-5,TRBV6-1,CASSGRIGTGDQPQHF,TGTGCCAGCAGTGGACGGATAGGGACAGGGGATCAGCCCCAGCATTTT
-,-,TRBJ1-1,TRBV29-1,CSVGQFDTEAFF,TGCAGCGTCGGACAGTTTGACACTGAAGCTTTCTTT
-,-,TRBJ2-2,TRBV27,CASSIQGYTGELFF,TGTGCCAGCAGTATTCAGGGATACACCGGGGAGCTGTTTTTT
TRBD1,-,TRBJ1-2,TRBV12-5,CASGTDRGLSYGYTF,TGTGCTAGTGGTACAGACAGGGGGCTCAGCTATGGCTACACCTTC
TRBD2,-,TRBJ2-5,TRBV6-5,CASSQGLAAGTQYF,TGTGCCAGCAGTCAGGGACTAGCGGCCGGGACCCAGTACTTC
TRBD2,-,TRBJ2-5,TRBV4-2,CASSQTSGGETQYF,TGTGCCAGCAGCCAAACTAGCGGTGGGGAGACCCAGTACTTC
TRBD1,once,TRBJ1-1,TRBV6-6,CASSPGGDRAVGAFF,TGTGCCAGCAGTCCAGGGGGAGACAGGGCCGTAGGTGCTTTCTTT